One and the same sample provided the 17 T cell receptor beta chains below, sequenced in a study of CD8+ T cells in alopecia areata. Extracted from the samples, RNA was reverse transcribed into cDNA to serve as the sequencing template. Some clones are missing from TCRdb's copy, which holds only in-frame ones; the method was immunoSEQ multiplex PCR. The data hold about 64,000 clones, with around 44% observed a single time. The sequenced material came from NKG2D-low CD8+ T cells sorted from blood. These TCRs come from a human donor with alopecia areata.

The chain joins TRBV4-2 to TRBJ2-7; D is possibly TRBD1 (8 bases). The germline gives CDR1 LGHNA, CDR2 YNFKEQ. The CDR3 loop spans 15 amino acids. V lost 2 bases, J lost 1 base, and 12 bases lay in between. CDR3 nucleotide sequence: TGTGCCAGCAGCCAAACAGGGGGAGGGTCCTACGAGCAGTACTTC. Translating gives CASSQTGGGSYEQYF.

The chain's CDR3 is CASSPVRGETEAFF. The CDR3 DNA reads TGTGCCAGCAGCCCGGTTAGGGGTGAGACTGAAGCTTTCTTT. This chain joins TRBV7-9 and TRBJ1-1, with D possibly TRBD1 on 5 matching bases. This CDR3 contains 14 residues. The germline gives CDR1 SEHNR, CDR2 FQNEAQ (reference sequence). Between the trimmed V and J ends, which lost 5 bases and 5 bases, there was a span of 15 bases.

The chain recombines TRBV15 with TRBJ2-1, with D unclear. V dropped 0 bases and J dropped 2 bases, with 8 bases sitting between them. The germline V gene has CDR1 LNHNV and CDR2 YYDKDF (reference sequence). The CDR3 loop spans 15 amino acids. CDR3 residues: CATSRDRVAYNEQFF. The CDR3 bases are TGTGCCACCAGCAGAGATCGGGTAGCCTACAATGAGCAGTTCTTC.

This rearrangement joins TRBV5-6 to TRBJ1-1; perhaps TRBD1 as D (5 bases). V dropped 4 bases and J dropped 4 bases, with 14 bases sitting between them. CDR1 SGHDT and CDR2 YYEEEE come from the germline V gene. The CDR3 contains 14 residues. CDR3 loop: CASSHRQSRTEAFF. In nucleotides, the CDR3 is TGTGCCAGCAGCCACCGACAGTCTCGCACTGAAGCTTTCTTT.

V is TRBV29-1 and J is TRBJ2-4; the D call may be TRBD1 or TRBD2 (5 bases each). Germline CDR1 SQVTM, CDR2 ANQGSEA. Trimming shortened V by 3 bases and J by 11 bases, and 11 bases separated the two germline ends. The CDR3 is 11 amino acids. In DNA, the CDR3 is TGCAGCGTTGAGCTCCAGGGAGTTCAGTACTTC. It is translated as CSVELQGVQYF.

This clone was counted a few times. The J gene is TRBJ1-5, the V gene TRBV28, with TRBD1 as a possible D gene (5 bases). The germline CDR1 and CDR2 sequences are MDHEN and SYDVKM. V lost 6 bases to trimming and J lost 5 bases, with 14 bases between them. The CDR3 is 14 residues long. Here the CDR3 DNA reads TGTGCCAGCAGAACCCGCAGGGACGATCAGCCCCAGCATTTT. It encodes CASRTRRDDQPQHF. Drawing the rest from reference TRBV28 and TRBJ1-5, the complete variable domain is DVKVTQSSRYLVKRTGEKVFLECVQDMDHENMFWYRQDPGLGLRLIYFSYDVKMKEKGDIPEGYSVSREKKERFSLILESASTNQTSMYLCASRTRRDDQPQHFGDGTRLSIL.

This clone was seen only a few times. The chain employs TRBV7-9 and TRBJ2-5; TRBD2 matches at 11 bases. J was trimmed by 2 bases and V by 4 bases; bases with no gene match: 9. The CDR3 has 17 amino acids. Looked up from germline, CDR1 is SEHNR and CDR2 is FQNEAQ (reference sequence). The CDR3 DNA is TGTGCCAGCAGCTCTACACCTACTAGCGGGGGACAAGAGACCCAGTACTTC. It codes for CASSSTPTSGGQETQYF.

This clone has just a few counts. This chain uses TRBV29-1 with TRBJ2-5; 10 nucleotides align to TRBD1. Germline CDR1 is SQVTM and CDR2 is ANQGSEA. There are 14 residues in the CDR3. V was pared by 7 bases and J by 1 base, with 6 bases of the junction left unmatched. CDR3 sequence (DNA): TGCAGCGCCTGGACAGGGGGTATCCAAGAGACCCAGTACTTC. This gives the protein CSAWTGGIQETQYF.

This clone was seen only a few times. The chain recombines TRBV7-6 with TRBJ2-2; no clear D. V lost 7 bases, J lost 4 bases, and 4 bases lay in between. The germline V gene has CDR1 SGHVS and CDR2 FNYEAQ. CDR3 size: 11 residues. The chain's CDR3 is CASTVTGELFF. The CDR3 nucleotides read TGTGCCAGCACGGTCACCGGGGAGCTGTTTTTT.

This clone appeared once. The V call is TRBV29-1, the J call TRBJ1-2; 8 nucleotides agree with TRBD1. Trimming at V came to 1 base and at J to 2 bases, leaving 6 bases not matched to a gene. The germline gives CDR1 SQVTM, CDR2 ANQGSEA. The CDR3 is 15 amino acids. CDR3 coding DNA: TGCAGCGTTGAAGCGAGGAGGACAGGGAACTATGGCTACACCTTC. It codes for CSVEARRTGNYGYTF.

The rearrangement joins TRBV4-3 to TRBJ2-2; D possibly corresponds to TRBD2 (6 bases). Germline values: CDR1 LGHNA, CDR2 YSLEER. V dropped 4 bases and J dropped 0 bases, with 12 bases sitting between them. CDR3 length equals 16 residues. The CDR3 reads CASSPLAGTNTGELFF. Here the CDR3 DNA reads TGCGCCAGCAGCCCCCTCGCGGGGACGAACACCGGGGAGCTGTTTTTT.

The genes are TRBV2 and TRBJ2-3, with a weak D call TRBD1 (5 bases). This CDR3 is 14 amino acids long. Germline V gene data show CDR1 as SNHLY and CDR2 as FYNNEI. The ends were cut back, 4 bases at V and 0 bases at J, with 8 bases in the middle. The CDR3 nucleotides are TGTGCCAGCAGTGGGACACAAAGCACAGATACGCAGTATTTT. Translated: CASSGTQSTDTQYF.

This clone appeared a few times. The V and J genes are TRBV5-1 and TRBJ2-1; D remains unclear. Per the germline V gene, CDR1 is SGHRS and CDR2 is YFSETQ. The CDR3 contains 13 residues. Trimming left V 0 bases short and J 4 bases short, with 5 bases between. The DNA of the CDR3 is TGCGCCAGCAGCTTGGTAGAATACAATGAGCAGTTCTTC. It yields the protein CASSLVEYNEQFF.

There are a few counts of this clone. Written as DNA, the CDR3 is TGTGCCACCAGCAGACAGGGGCTTCACAATGAGCAGTTCTTC. Its protein product is CATSRQGLHNEQFF. The rearrangement links TRBV15 to TRBJ2-1; maybe TRBD1 (6 bases). Trimming removed 2 bases from V and 5 bases from J, with 10 bases in between. Germline V gene lookup returns CDR1 LNHNV and CDR2 YYDKDF (reference sequence). The CDR3 loop spans 14 amino acids.

CDR3 region: CASSDRVWGEQYF. The CDR3, as DNA: TGTGCCAGCAGCGACAGGGTCTGGGGCGAGCAGTACTTC. This chain connects TRBV7-2 to TRBJ2-7, with TRBD1 identical over 7 bases. The V segment lost 5 bases and the J segment 6 bases; nucleotides outside the gene matches: 7. Germline CDR1 and CDR2: SGHTA and FQGNSA. CDR3 length: 13 residues.

This clone was picked up a small number of times. This chain uses TRBV7-9 with TRBJ2-3; no clear D gene. There are 16 residues in the CDR3. Between the trimmed V and J ends, which lost 0 bases and 0 bases, there was a span of 10 bases. Per germline, CDR1 SEHNR and CDR2 FQNEAQ (reference sequence). The CDR3 loop reads CASSLAWRPSTDTQYF. CDR3 nucleotides: TGTGCCAGCAGCTTAGCGTGGAGACCTAGCACAGATACGCAGTATTTT. Supplemented by reference TRBV7-9 and TRBJ2-3, the full variable domain reads DTGVSQNPRHKITKRGQNVTFRCDPISEHNRLYWYRQTLGQGPEFLTYFQNEAQLEKSRLLSDRFSAERPKGSFSTLEIQRTEQGDSAMYLCASSLAWRPSTDTQYFGPGTRLTVL.

This chain links TRBV27 with TRBJ2-3; D is ambiguous. The CDR3 length is 15 residues. The ends were cut back, 5 bases at V and 0 bases at J, with 12 bases in the middle. Germline loops: CDR1 MNHEY, CDR2 SMNVEV (reference sequence). CDR3 region: CASSPRSTSTDTQYF. The CDR3 bases are TGTGCCAGCAGTCCCCGATCGACTAGCACAGATACGCAGTATTTT.